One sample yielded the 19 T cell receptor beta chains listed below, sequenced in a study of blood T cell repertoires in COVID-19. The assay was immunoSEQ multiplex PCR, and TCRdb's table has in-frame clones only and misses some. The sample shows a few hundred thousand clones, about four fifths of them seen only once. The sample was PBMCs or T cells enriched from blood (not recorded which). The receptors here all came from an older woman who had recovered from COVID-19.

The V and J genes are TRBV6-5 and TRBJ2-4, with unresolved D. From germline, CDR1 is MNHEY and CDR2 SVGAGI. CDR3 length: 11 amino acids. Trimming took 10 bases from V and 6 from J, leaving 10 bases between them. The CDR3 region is CATSLGNIQYF. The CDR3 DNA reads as TGTGCCACAAGCCTCGGAAACATTCAGTACTTC.

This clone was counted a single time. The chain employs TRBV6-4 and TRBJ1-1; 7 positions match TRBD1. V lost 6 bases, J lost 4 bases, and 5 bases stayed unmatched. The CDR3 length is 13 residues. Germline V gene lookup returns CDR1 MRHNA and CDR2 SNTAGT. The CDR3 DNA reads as TGTGCCAGCAGCTCGACAGGGATCACTGAAGCTTTCTTT. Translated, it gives CASSSTGITEAFF.

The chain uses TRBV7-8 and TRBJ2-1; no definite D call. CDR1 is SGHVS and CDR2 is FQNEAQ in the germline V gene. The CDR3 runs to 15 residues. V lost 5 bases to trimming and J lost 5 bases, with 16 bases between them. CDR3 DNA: TGTGCCAGCAGCCCCCGACTCCTTTGGGACAATGAGCAGTTCTTC. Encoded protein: CASSPRLLWDNEQFF.

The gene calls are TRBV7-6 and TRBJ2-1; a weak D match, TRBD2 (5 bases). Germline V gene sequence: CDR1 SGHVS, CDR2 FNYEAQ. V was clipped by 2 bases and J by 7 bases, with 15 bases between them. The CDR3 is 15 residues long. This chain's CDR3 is CASSLFTGIDNEQFF. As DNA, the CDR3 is TGTGCCAGCAGCTTATTTACCGGGATAGATAATGAGCAGTTCTTC. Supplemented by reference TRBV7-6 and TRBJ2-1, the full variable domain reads GAGVSQSPRYKVTKRGQDVALRCDPISGHVSLYWYRQALGQGPEFLTYFNYEAQQDKSGLPNDRFSAERPEGSISTLTIQRTEQRDSAMYRCASSLFTGIDNEQFFGPGTRLTVL.

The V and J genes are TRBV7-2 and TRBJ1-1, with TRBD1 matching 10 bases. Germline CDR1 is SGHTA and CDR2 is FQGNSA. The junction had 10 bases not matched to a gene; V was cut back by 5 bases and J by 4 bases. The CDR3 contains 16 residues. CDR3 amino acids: CASSPRRDRGLTEAFF. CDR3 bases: TGTGCCAGCAGCCCTAGACGGGACAGGGGACTCACTGAAGCTTTCTTT.

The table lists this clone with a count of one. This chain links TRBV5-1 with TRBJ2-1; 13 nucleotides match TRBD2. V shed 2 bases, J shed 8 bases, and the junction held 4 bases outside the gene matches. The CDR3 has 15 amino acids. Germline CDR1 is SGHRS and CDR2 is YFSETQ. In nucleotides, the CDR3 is TGCGCCAGCAGCTTCGGGACTAGCGGGGAGGATGAGCAGTTCTTC. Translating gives CASSFGTSGEDEQFF.

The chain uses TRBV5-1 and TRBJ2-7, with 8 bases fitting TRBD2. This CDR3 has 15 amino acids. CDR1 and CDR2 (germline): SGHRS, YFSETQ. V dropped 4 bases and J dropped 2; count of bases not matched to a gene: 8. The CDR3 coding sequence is TGCGCCAGCAGCCCCTCGGGGGGGCCTGCCTACGAGCAGTACTTC. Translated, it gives CASSPSGGPAYEQYF.

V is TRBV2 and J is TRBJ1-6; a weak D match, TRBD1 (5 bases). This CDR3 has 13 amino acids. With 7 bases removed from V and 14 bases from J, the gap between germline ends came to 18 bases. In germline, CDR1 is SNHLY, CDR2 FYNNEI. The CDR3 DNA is TGTGCCAGCAACGGACACGGAGGGTGGGCCCTCCACTTT. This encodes CASNGHGGWALHF.

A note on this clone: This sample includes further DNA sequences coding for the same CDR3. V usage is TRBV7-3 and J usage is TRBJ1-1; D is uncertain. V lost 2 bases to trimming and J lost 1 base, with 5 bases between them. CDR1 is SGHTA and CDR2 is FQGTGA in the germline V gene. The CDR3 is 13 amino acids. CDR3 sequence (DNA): TGTGCCAGCAGCTTAGGGCAGAACACTGAAGCTTTCTTT. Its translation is CASSLGQNTEAFF.

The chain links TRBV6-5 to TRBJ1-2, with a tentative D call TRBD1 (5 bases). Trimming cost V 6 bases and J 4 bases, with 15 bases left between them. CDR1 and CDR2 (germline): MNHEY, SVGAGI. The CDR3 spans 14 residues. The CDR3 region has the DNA TGTGCCAGCAGCCAAACCGGGACTTCCTATGGCTACACCTTC. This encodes CASSQTGTSYGYTF.

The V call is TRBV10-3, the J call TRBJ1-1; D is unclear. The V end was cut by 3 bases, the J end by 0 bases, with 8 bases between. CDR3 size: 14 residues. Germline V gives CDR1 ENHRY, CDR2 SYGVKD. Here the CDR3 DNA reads TGTGCCATCAGTGACTCAGGATTGAACACTGAAGCTTTCTTT. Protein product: CAISDSGLNTEAFF.

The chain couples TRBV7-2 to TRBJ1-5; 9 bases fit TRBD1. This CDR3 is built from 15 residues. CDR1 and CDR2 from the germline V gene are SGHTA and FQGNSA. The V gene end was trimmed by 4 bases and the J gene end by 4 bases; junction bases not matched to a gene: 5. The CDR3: CASSSQGALNQPQHF. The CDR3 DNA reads TGTGCCAGCAGCTCACAGGGGGCCCTTAATCAGCCCCAGCATTTT.

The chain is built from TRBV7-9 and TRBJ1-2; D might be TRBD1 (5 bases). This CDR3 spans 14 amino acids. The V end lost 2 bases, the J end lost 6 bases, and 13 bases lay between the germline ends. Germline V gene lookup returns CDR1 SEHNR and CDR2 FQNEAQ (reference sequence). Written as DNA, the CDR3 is TGTGCCAGCAGCTTACCGCAGGGCTACGATGGCTACACCTTC. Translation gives CASSLPQGYDGYTF.

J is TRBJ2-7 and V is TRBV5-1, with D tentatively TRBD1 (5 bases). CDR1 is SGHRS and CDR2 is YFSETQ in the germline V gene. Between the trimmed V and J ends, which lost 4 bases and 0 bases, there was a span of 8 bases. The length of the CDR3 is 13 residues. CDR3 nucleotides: TGCGCCAGCAGCATGGACACCTCCTACGAGCAGTACTTC. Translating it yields CASSMDTSYEQYF. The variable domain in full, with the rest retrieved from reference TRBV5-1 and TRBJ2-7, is KAGVTQTPRYLIKTRGQQVTLSCSPISGHRSVSWYQQTPGQGLQFLFEYFSETQRNKGNFPGRFSGRQFSNSRSEMNVSTLELGDSALYLCASSMDTSYEQYFGPGTRLTVT.

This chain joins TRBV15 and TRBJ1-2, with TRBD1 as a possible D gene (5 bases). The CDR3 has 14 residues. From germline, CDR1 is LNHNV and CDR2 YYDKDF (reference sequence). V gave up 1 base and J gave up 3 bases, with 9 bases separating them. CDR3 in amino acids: CATSRVQGDYGYTF. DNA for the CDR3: TGTGCCACCAGCAGAGTTCAGGGCGACTATGGCTACACCTTC.

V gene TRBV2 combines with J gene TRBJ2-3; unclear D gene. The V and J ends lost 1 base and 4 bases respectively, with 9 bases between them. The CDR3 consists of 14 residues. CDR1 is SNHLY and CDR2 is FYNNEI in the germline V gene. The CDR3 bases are TGTGCCAGCAGTGAAGGACTCATCCCAGATACGCAGTATTTT. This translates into CASSEGLIPDTQYF.

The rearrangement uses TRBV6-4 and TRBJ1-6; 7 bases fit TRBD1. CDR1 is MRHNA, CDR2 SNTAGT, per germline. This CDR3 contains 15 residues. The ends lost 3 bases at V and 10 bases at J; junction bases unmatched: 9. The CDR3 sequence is CASSDNPGGRSPLHF. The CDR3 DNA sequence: TGTGCCAGCAGTGATAATCCAGGGGGTAGATCACCCCTCCACTTT.

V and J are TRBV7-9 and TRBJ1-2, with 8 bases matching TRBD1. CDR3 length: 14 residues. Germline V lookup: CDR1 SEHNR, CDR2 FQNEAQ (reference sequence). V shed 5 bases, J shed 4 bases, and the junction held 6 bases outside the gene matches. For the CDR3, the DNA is TGTGCCAGCAGCCCCCGGGACAGGACCTATGGCTACACCTTC. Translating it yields CASSPRDRTYGYTF.

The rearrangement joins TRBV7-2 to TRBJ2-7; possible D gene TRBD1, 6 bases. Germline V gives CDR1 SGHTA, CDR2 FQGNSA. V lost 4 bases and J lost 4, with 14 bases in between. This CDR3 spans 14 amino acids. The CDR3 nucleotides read TGTGCCAGCAGCTACAGGGTAGGGGCATACGAGCAGTACTTC. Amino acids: CASSYRVGAYEQYF. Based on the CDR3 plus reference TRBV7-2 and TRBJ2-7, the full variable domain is GAGVSQSPSNKVTEKGKDVELRCDPISGHTALYWYRQSLGQGLEFLIYFQGNSAPDKSGLPSDRFSAERTGGSVSTLTIQRTQQEDSAVYLCASSYRVGAYEQYFGPGTRLTVT.